What follows are 11 T cell receptor beta chains derived from one specimen sequenced in a study of T cell clonality in common variable immunodeficiency. These TCRs' antigens remain unknown. Study outcomes and limitations: Common variable immunodeficiency TCR beta sequences reportedly had fewer deletions and N-nucleotide insertions.

Assay used: immunoSEQ multiplex PCR; TCRdb lists only in-frame clones, some missing. The repertoire consists of 10,000 to 12,000 clones, none detected only once. The sample consisted of peripheral blood mononuclear cells. These receptors all stem from a human donor with common variable immunodeficiency.

This clone turned up a few times. Read data end 3 residues before the CDR3 end; the end is taken from the germline J gene. J is TRBJ2-1 and V is TRBV30, with D tentatively TRBD2 (6 bases). The V and J ends lost 1 base and 3 bases respectively, with 13 bases between them. Germline-derived CDR1 and CDR2 are GTSNPN and SVGIG (reference sequence). There are 15 residues in the CDR3. CDR3 residues: CAWSGSEGSYNEQFF. CDR3 DNA (partial): TGTGCCTGGAGTGGGTCGGAGGGGAGCTACAATGAG.

There are a few counts of this clone. Read data end 3 residues before the CDR3 end; the end is taken from the germline J gene. J is TRBJ2-4 and V is TRBV7-3; D unclear. This CDR3 comprises 15 residues. The ends were cut back, 5 bases at V and 2 bases at J, with 13 bases in the middle. Germline CDR1 and CDR2: SGHTA and FQGTGA. The DNA read from the CDR3 is TGTGCCAGCAGCGAACCAACTAAGTCCAAAAACATT. Its translation is CASSEPTKSKNI. The full CDR3 protein is CASSEPTKSKNIQYF.

The sample holds a few counts of this clone. The read ends 3 residues shy of where the CDR3 ends; the end is completed using the germline J gene. This chain connects TRBV18 to TRBJ1-5, with 11 bases aligning to TRBD1. Germline CDR1 reads KGHSH; CDR2 reads LQKENI. The junction had 9 bases not matched to a gene; V was cut back by 3 bases and J by 5 bases. The CDR3 has 17 amino acids. CDR3 amino acids: CASSPIGGTGGYQPQHF. Incomplete CDR3 DNA: TGTGCCAGCTCACCTATTGGGGGGACAGGGGGTTATCAGCCC.

With regard to this clone: The read halts 3 residues ahead of the CDR3 end, with the missing end drawn from the germline J gene. The chain carries TRBV18 and TRBJ1-4, with 9 nucleotides matching TRBD1. The V segment lost 3 bases and the J segment 6 bases; nucleotides outside the gene matches: 8. CDR3 size: 16 residues. The germline CDR1 and CDR2 sequences are KGHSH and LQKENI. The CDR3 DNA, read in part, is TGTGCCAGCTCACCCCTCCCTACAGGGGGCGATGAAAAA. This translates into CASSPLPTGGDEK. The CDR3 in its entirety is CASSPLPTGGDEKLFF.

To note about this clone: The read halts 3 residues ahead of the CDR3 end, with the missing end drawn from the germline J gene. The V gene is TRBV7-9, the J gene TRBJ2-7; unclear D gene. Germline V lookup: CDR1 SEHNR, CDR2 FQNEAQ (reference sequence). The CDR3 consists of 12 residues. V shed 3 bases and J shed 0 bases, with 3 bases lying between them. The CDR3 region is CASSFGSYEQYF. CDR3 bases read: TGTGCCAGCAGCTTCGGCTCCTACGAG.

This clone has only a few counts. The read ends 3 residues before the CDR3 terminus; that terminus is restored from the germline J gene. The chain employs TRBV7-9 and TRBJ2-7; 8 bases agree with TRBD2. Per the germline V gene, CDR1 is SEHNR and CDR2 is FQNEAQ (reference sequence). V gave up 3 bases and J gave up 5 bases; unmatched junction bases: 6. The CDR3 is 14 amino acids. CDR3 DNA (partial): TGTGCCAGCAGCTTGGGGAGCGGGAGCCACGAG. Protein: CASSLGSGSHE. The whole CDR3 sequence is CASSLGSGSHEQYF.

This clone appeared a few times. The read ends 3 residues before the CDR3 terminus; that terminus is restored from the germline J gene. The chain is built from TRBV19 and TRBJ2-1; TRBD1 is a possible D gene (6 bases). Germline V gives CDR1 LNHDA, CDR2 SQIVND (reference sequence). V lost 4 bases, J lost 5 bases, and 15 bases lay in between. The CDR3 is 15 amino acids. This CDR3 reads CASSTGTGSHNEQFF. The sequenced CDR3 bases are TGTGCCAGTAGTACCGGCACAGGGTCCCACAATGAG.

Concerning this clone: Read sequence stops 3 residues before the CDR3 end, and the germline J gene provides the missing end. V is TRBV30 and J is TRBJ2-2, with TRBD1 matching 8 bases. The V segment lost 0 bases and the J segment 6 bases; nucleotides outside the gene matches: 6. CDR1 and CDR2 (germline): GTSNPN, SVGIG (reference sequence). This CDR3 is built from 15 residues. The covered CDR3 bases are TGTGCCTGGAGTGTGATGGACAGGGCGGCCGGGGAG. Translating it yields CAWSVMDRAAGE. The entire CDR3 protein reads CAWSVMDRAAGELFF. The full variable domain, rest sourced from reference TRBV30 and TRBJ2-2, is SQTIHQWPATLVQPVGSPLSLECTVEGTSNPNLYWYRQAAGRGLQLLFYSVGIGQISSEVPQNLSASRPQDRQFILSSKKLLLSDSGFYLCAWSVMDRAAGELFFGEGSRLTVL.

The table lists this clone with a few counts. The read is 3 residues too short to cover the CDR3 end, so that end is filled in from the germline J gene. This chain connects TRBV7-9 to TRBJ1-1, with D perhaps TRBD1 (5 bases). This CDR3 contains 14 residues. Between the trimmed V and J ends, which lost 2 bases and 4 bases, there was a span of 11 bases. Looked up from germline, CDR1 is SEHNR and CDR2 is FQNEAQ (reference sequence). The chain's CDR3 is CASSLFGGGTEAFF. The sequenced CDR3 bases are TGTGCCAGCAGCTTATTCGGGGGGGGCACTGAA.

This clone was detected a few times. The CDR3 loop reads CASRASGQGFDEQYF. The covered CDR3 bases are TGTGCCAGTAGGGCCTCGGGACAGGGATTCGACGAG. The chain joins TRBV19 to TRBJ2-7; 9 bases fit TRBD1. Coverage ceases 3 residues before the CDR3 finishes, and the germline J gene fills in the end. The length of the CDR3 is 15 residues. From germline, CDR1 is LNHDA and CDR2 SQIVND (reference sequence). The V gene end was trimmed by 6 bases and the J gene end by 5 bases; junction bases not matched to a gene: 11.

This clone appeared a few times. The CDR3 goes on 3 residues after the read ends, and that part is filled in from the germline J gene. The rearrangement links TRBV7-9 to TRBJ2-5; 8 nucleotides line up with TRBD1. V shed 4 bases and J 3 bases; nucleotides not matched to a gene: 4. Germline V lookup: CDR1 SEHNR, CDR2 FQNEAQ (reference sequence). The CDR3 covers 14 residues. The sequenced part of the CDR3 DNA is TGTGCCAGCAGCTCCCCGACAGGGGAAGAGACC. Translated, it gives CASSSPTGEET. The entire CDR3 protein is CASSSPTGEETQYF. Full variable domain (outside the CDR3, taken from reference TRBV7-9 and TRBJ2-5): DTGVSQNPRHKITKRGQNVTFRCDPISEHNRLYWYRQTLGQGPEFLTYFQNEAQLEKSRLLSDRFSAERPKGSFSTLEIQRTEQGDSAMYLCASSSPTGEETQYFGPGTRLLVL.